The 21 T cell receptor beta chains listed next were all sequenced from one sample in a study of T-cell memory formation after mild COVID-19. TCRdb called the 5' RACE reads again in MiXCR, with one record for every CDR3 protein. The sample shows just under 150,000 distinct CDR3 sequences, roughly 21% of them seen only once. The specimen was PBMCs or a T cell subset sorted from them (not recorded which). The receptors derive from an adult woman who had mild COVID-19 (a few samples of this study predate the infection). Cell type and time point are not known.

This clonotype was seen more than once but under ten times. The chain links TRBV5-1 to TRBJ2-5; tentatively, D is TRBD1 (5 bases). CDR1 and CDR2 from the germline V gene are SGHRS and YFSETQ. V was clipped by 0 bases and J by 3 bases, with 12 bases between them. The CDR3 sequence is 15 residues long. Here the CDR3 reads CASSLVSAREETQYF. CDR3 sequence (DNA): TGCGCCAGCAGCTTGGTTTCGGCCAGGGAAGAGACCCAGTACTTC.

The chain is built from TRBV6-5 and TRBJ2-5, with D perhaps TRBD2 (5 bases). The germline CDR1 and CDR2 sequences are MNHEY and SVGAGI. Trimming took off 6 bases at V and 4 bases at J, with 15 bases between the two ends. This CDR3 is built from 14 residues. The CDR3 nucleotides are TGTGCCAGCAGGCCTCTTTCGGGATTAGAGACCCAGTACTTC. This codes for CASRPLSGLETQYF.

The chain carries TRBV5-5 and TRBJ1-2; D is unresolved. This CDR3 comprises 11 residues. The V end was cut by 5 bases, the J end by 8 bases, with 10 bases between. Germline V lookup: CDR1 SGHKS, CDR2 YYEKEE (reference sequence). The CDR3 DNA reads TGTGCCAGCAGGCAAGAGAGGGGCTACACCTTC. It yields the protein CASRQERGYTF. Combining the CDR3 with reference TRBV5-5 and TRBJ1-2 gives the whole variable domain DAGVTQSPTHLIKTRGQQVTLRCSPISGHKSVSWYQQVLGQGPQFIFQYYEKEERGRGNFPDRFSARQFPNYSSELNVNALLLGDSALYLCASRQERGYTFGSGTRLTVV.

The chain joins TRBV15 to TRBJ1-4; D may be TRBD1 (6 bases). V lost 4 bases to trimming and J lost 5 bases, with 14 bases between them. The CDR3 extends over 15 amino acids. Germline-derived CDR1 and CDR2 are LNHNV and YYDKDF (reference sequence). Here the CDR3 DNA reads TGTGCCACCAGCAACCTCCGGACAGCGAATGAAAAACTGTTTTTT. Translation: CATSNLRTANEKLFF.

In this sample, this clonotype turned up a few times. The chain links TRBV7-9 to TRBJ2-7; D is unclear. The CDR3 loop spans 16 amino acids. Germline lookup yields CDR1 SEHNR and CDR2 FQNEAQ (reference sequence). The V end lost 1 base, the J end lost 1 base, and 14 bases lay between the germline ends. CDR3 region: CASSLEALGSSYEQYF. The CDR3 DNA is TGTGCCAGCAGCTTAGAGGCGTTGGGCAGTTCCTACGAGCAGTACTTC.

In this sample, this clonotype turned up a few times. This sequence joins TRBV5-1 and TRBJ1-2; the D is unclear. V was cut by 1 base and J by 9 bases, with 13 bases left in between. Germline-derived CDR1 and CDR2 are SGHRS and YFSETQ. The CDR3 runs to 13 residues. The CDR3 here is CASSLWPGESYTF. The DNA of the CDR3 is TGCGCCAGCAGCTTGTGGCCGGGAGAAAGCTACACCTTC.

This clonotype was picked up a small number of times. The chain uses TRBV15 and TRBJ2-3; possible D gene TRBD2, 6 bases. CDR1 LNHNV and CDR2 YYDKDF come from the germline V gene (reference sequence). The CDR3 has 15 amino acids. V shed 4 bases and J shed 2 bases, with 13 bases lying between them. The CDR3 coding sequence is TGTGCCACCAGCAAGCCTAGCGAGTTCACAGATACGCAGTATTTT. Protein: CATSKPSEFTDTQYF.

V is TRBV6-5 and J is TRBJ2-1; 14 bases are a match to TRBD2. Germline assignment: CDR1 MNHEY and CDR2 SVGAGI. The CDR3 has 17 amino acids. V was clipped by 5 bases and J by 7 bases; unmatched bases: 10. The CDR3 region is CASSRTAGTSGSNEQFF. The CDR3 DNA reads TGTGCCAGCAGTCGAACAGCCGGGACTAGCGGGAGTAATGAGCAGTTCTTC.

This clonotype was counted between two and nine times. The rearrangement links TRBV3-1 to TRBJ1-2; D is ambiguous. Trimming took 0 bases from V and 10 from J, leaving 9 bases between them. The CDR3 is made up of 12 amino acids. The germline CDR1 and CDR2 sequences are LGHDT and YNNKEL (reference sequence). Written as DNA, the CDR3 is TGTGCCAGCAGCCAAGAGGGCAGCCCCTACACCTTC. This gives the protein CASSQEGSPYTF. Combining the CDR3 with reference TRBV3-1 and TRBJ1-2 gives the whole variable domain DTAVSQTPKYLVTQMGNDKSIKCEQNLGHDTMYWYKQDSKKFLKIMFSYNNKELIINETVPNRFSPKSPDKAHLNLHINSLELGDSAVYFCASSQEGSPYTFGSGTRLTVV.

This chain connects TRBV24-1 to TRBJ2-7; D possibly corresponds to TRBD2 (5 bases). Deletions cut 3 bases from V and 2 bases from J, with 7 bases between. This CDR3 has 13 residues. Germline CDR1 is KGHDR and CDR2 is SFDVKD. Here the CDR3 DNA reads TGTGCCACCAGTGATCCCGGGGCCTACGAGCAGTACTTC. Translated, it gives CATSDPGAYEQYF.

The gene calls are TRBV7-3 and TRBJ2-1; 15 bases align to TRBD2. The CDR3 has 16 amino acids. Germline V gene data show CDR1 as SGHTA and CDR2 as FQGTGA. J was trimmed by 8 bases and V by 2 bases; bases with no gene match: 4. CDR3 amino acids: CASSLPGLAGGYEQFF. As DNA, the CDR3 is TGTGCCAGCAGCTTACCTGGACTAGCGGGAGGGTATGAGCAGTTCTTC. Based on the CDR3 plus reference TRBV7-3 and TRBJ2-1, the full variable domain is GAGVSQTPSNKVTEKGKYVELRCDPISGHTALYWYRQSLGQGPEFLIYFQGTGAADDSGLPNDRFFAVRPEGSVSTLKIQRTERGDSAVYLCASSLPGLAGGYEQFFGPGTRLTVL.

This sequence joins TRBV4-3 and TRBJ2-1; 10 nucleotides line up with TRBD1. V dropped 3 bases and J dropped 11; count of bases not matched to a gene: 13. Germline lookup yields CDR1 LGHNA and CDR2 YSLEER. The CDR3 is 16 amino acids. The CDR3 bases are TGCGCCAGCAGCCATGGGGGGACAGGGGAGTTGGGGAAGCAGTTCTTC. Amino acid sequence: CASSHGGTGELGKQFF.

The V call is TRBV20-1, the J call TRBJ2-3; 7 bases line up with TRBD2. The CDR3 has 15 residues. Germline V CDR1 and CDR2: DFQATT, SNEGSKA (reference sequence). V dropped 0 bases and J dropped 2; count of bases not matched to a gene: 5. The DNA for the CDR3 is TGCAGTGCTAGAGATGGGACTATGAACACAGATACGCAGTATTTT. Translating it yields CSARDGTMNTDTQYF.

This clonotype has just a few counts. The V call is TRBV24-1, the J call TRBJ1-1, with D possibly matching TRBD1 (6 bases). With 1 base removed from V and 9 bases from J, the gap between germline ends came to 8 bases. Germline CDR1 reads KGHDR; CDR2 reads SFDVKD. The CDR3 has 12 amino acids. CDR3 sequence (DNA): TGTGCCACCAGTGATTTCAGGGGTCAAGCTTTCTTT. Amino acids: CATSDFRGQAFF.

This rearrangement joins TRBV11-3 to TRBJ2-3; 10 nucleotides match TRBD2. The J segment lost 2 bases and the V segment lost 5 bases, leaving 7 bases of the junction unmatched. This CDR3 spans 16 amino acids. Germline loops: CDR1 SGHNT, CDR2 YENEEA. Written as DNA, the CDR3 is TGTGCCAGCAGCGGCCGGACTAGCGGATACACAGATACGCAGTATTTT. It yields the protein CASSGRTSGYTDTQYF.

V usage is TRBV4-1 and J usage is TRBJ1-2; D is possibly TRBD1 (6 bases). Trimming removed 1 base at V and 0 bases at J, with 15 bases between. The CDR3 is made up of 17 amino acids. Germline V gives CDR1 MGHRA, CDR2 YSYEKL. The CDR3 coding sequence is TGCGCCAGCAGCCAAGTTTCTCGTAACAGGGCTAACTATGGCTACACCTTC. Protein sequence: CASSQVSRNRANYGYTF.

This clonotype was observed once. One end of the junction varies from germline; a read error may be responsible. The genes are TRBV24-1 and TRBJ2-1; weak D call: TRBD2 (6 bases). Germline assignment: CDR1 KGHDR and CDR2 SFDVKD. The CDR3 sequence is 15 residues long. The chain's CDR3 is CATSDPGRESDEQLF. In DNA form, the CDR3 reads TGTGCCACCAGTGACCCAGGGCGGGAATCAGATGAGCAGTTATTC.

This clonotype was seen at least ten times. V gene TRBV6-6 combines with J gene TRBJ2-2; the match to TRBD2 covers 7 bases. Germline V gene data show CDR1 as MNHNY and CDR2 as SVGAGI (reference sequence). The CDR3 has 16 amino acids. V lost 6 bases to trimming and J lost 8 bases; unmatched junction nucleotides: 15. In DNA form, the CDR3 reads TGTGCCAGCAGCGCCTTTAGCGGGTTTCCCCAGGGGGAGCTGTTTTTT. Translated, it gives CASSAFSGFPQGELFF.

CDR3 loop: CASSLFNRGLGEKLFF. In DNA, the CDR3 is TGTGCCAGCAGCCTCTTCAACAGGGGGCTAGGGGAAAAACTGTTTTTT. This chain connects TRBV3-1 to TRBJ1-4; TRBD1 matches at 9 bases. J lost 8 bases, V lost 4 bases, and 11 bases had no gene match. Germline values: CDR1 LGHDT, CDR2 YNNKEL (reference sequence). This CDR3 region has 16 residues.

The chain carries TRBV19 and TRBJ1-1; D remains ambiguous. V dropped 4 bases and J dropped 3 bases, with 15 bases sitting between them. CDR1 and CDR2 (germline): LNHDA, SQIVND (reference sequence). CDR3 size: 15 residues. CDR3 DNA sequence: TGTGCCAGTAGTAAAAGGGCGACCGGGGACACTGAAGCTTTCTTT. This gives the protein CASSKRATGDTEAFF.

The gene calls are TRBV5-1 and TRBJ2-2, with 9 bases that match TRBD2. With V trimmed by 3 bases and J by 4 bases, 4 bases remained unmatched. This CDR3 is built from 15 residues. The germline V gene has CDR1 SGHRS and CDR2 YFSETQ. This chain's CDR3 is CASSYSGSSTGELFF. The DNA of the CDR3 is TGCGCCAGCAGCTATAGCGGGAGTAGCACCGGGGAGCTGTTTTTT.